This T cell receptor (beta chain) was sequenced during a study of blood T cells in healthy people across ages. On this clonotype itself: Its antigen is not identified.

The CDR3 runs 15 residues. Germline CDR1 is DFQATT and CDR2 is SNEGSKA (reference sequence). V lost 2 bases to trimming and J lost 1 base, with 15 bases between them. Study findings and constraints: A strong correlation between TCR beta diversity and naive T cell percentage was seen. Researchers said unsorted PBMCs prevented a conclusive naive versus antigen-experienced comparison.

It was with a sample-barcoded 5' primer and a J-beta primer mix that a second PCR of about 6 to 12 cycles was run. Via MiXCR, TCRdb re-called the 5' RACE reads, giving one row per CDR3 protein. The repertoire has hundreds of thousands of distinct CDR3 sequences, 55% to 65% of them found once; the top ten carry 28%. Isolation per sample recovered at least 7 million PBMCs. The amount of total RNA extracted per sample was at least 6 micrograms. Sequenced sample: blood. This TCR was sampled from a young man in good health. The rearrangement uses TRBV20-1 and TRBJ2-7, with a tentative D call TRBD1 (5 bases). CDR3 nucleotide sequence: TGCAGTGCTAGAAAGGGAAAGGGGTTTTCCTACGAGCAGTACTTC. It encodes CSARKGKGFSYEQYF.